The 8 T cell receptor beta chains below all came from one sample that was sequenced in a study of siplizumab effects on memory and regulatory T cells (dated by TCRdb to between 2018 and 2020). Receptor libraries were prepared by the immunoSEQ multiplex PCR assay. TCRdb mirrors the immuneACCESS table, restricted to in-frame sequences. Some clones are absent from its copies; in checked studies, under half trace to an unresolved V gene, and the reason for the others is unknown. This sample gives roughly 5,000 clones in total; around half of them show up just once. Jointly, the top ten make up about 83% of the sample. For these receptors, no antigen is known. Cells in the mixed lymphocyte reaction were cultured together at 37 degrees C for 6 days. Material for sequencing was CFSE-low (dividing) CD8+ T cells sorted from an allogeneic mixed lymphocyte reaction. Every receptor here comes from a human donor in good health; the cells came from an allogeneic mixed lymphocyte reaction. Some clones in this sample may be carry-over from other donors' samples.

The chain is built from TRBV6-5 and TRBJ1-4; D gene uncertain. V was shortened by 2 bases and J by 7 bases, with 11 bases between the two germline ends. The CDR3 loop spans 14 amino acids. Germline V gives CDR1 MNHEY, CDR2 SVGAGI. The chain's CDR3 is CASSYVGTGEKLFF. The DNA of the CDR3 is TGTGCCAGCAGTTACGTGGGAACTGGTGAAAAACTGTTTTTT.

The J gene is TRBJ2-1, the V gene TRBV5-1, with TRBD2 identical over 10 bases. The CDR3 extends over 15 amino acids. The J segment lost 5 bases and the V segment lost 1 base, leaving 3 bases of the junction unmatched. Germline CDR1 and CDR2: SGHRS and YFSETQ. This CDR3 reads CASSLNGLADNEQFF. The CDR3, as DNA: TGCGCCAGCAGCTTGAATGGACTAGCGGACAATGAGCAGTTCTTC.

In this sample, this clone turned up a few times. The CDR3 DNA is TGTGCCAGCAGCCTACTAGCGGGAGGCTCCTACGAGCAGTACTTC. Translating gives CASSLLAGGSYEQYF. The chain is built from TRBV6-5 and TRBJ2-7, with 12 bases lining up with TRBD2. Germline V gives CDR1 MNHEY, CDR2 SVGAGI. CDR3 size: 15 residues. V lost 6 bases, J lost 0 bases, and 3 bases stayed unmatched.

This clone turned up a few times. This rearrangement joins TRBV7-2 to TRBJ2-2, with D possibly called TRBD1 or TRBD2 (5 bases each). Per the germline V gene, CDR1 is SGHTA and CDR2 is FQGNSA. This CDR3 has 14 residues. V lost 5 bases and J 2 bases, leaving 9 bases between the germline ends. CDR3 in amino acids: CASSPGPNTGELFF. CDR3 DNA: TGTGCCAGCAGCCCGGGGCCTAACACCGGGGAGCTGTTTTTT.

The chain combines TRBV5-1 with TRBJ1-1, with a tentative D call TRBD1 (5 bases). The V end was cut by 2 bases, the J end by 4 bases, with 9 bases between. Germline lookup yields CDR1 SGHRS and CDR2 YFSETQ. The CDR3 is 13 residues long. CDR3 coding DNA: TGCGCCAGCAGCTTTGGGGGTGGCACTGAAGCTTTCTTT. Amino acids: CASSFGGGTEAFF.

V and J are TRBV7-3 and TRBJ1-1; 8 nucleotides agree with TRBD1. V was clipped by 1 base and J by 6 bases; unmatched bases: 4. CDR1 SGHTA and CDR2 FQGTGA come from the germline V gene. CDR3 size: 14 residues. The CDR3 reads CASSLSGQGAEAFF. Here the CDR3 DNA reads TGTGCCAGCAGCTTAAGCGGACAGGGTGCTGAAGCTTTCTTT.

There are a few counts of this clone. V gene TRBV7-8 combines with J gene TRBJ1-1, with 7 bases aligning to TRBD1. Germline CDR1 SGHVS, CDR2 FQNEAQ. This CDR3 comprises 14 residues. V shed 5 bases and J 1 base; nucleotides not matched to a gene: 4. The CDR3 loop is CASSIGTANTEAFF. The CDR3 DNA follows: TGTGCCAGCAGCATCGGGACAGCGAACACTGAAGCTTTCTTT.

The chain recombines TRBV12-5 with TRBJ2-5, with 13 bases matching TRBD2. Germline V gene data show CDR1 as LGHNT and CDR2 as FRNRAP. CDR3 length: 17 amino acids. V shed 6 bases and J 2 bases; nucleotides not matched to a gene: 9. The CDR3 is CASGQGLAGRDQETQYF. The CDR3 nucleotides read TGTGCTAGTGGCCAGGGACTAGCGGGAAGGGATCAAGAGACCCAGTACTTC. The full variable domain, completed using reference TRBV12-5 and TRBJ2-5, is DARVTQTPRHKVTEMGQEVTMRCQPILGHNTVFWYRQTMMQGLELLAYFRNRAPLDDSGMPKDRFSAEMPDATLATLKIQPSEPRDSAVYFCASGQGLAGRDQETQYFGPGTRLLVL.